This T cell receptor beta chain was sequenced in a study of cytomegalovirus exposure and HLA in healthy donors. Using immunoSEQ multiplex PCR, the repertoire was profiled, and TCRdb retains in-frame clones only, with some absent. The table records approximately 140,000 clones, about 87% of them present only once. The CDR3 length is 13 residues. Germline V gives CDR1 MNHEY, CDR2 SVGAGI. V gave up 6 bases and J gave up 6 bases, with 14 bases separating them. The sample comprised PBMCs. The chain joins TRBV6-5 to TRBJ1-2; possibly TRBD1 for D (6 bases). This TCR was sampled from a young man in good health and CMV-seropositive. CDR3: CASSSDRLDGYTF. The CDR3 nucleotides read TGTGCCAGCAGCTCCGACAGGCTGGATGGCTACACCTTC.